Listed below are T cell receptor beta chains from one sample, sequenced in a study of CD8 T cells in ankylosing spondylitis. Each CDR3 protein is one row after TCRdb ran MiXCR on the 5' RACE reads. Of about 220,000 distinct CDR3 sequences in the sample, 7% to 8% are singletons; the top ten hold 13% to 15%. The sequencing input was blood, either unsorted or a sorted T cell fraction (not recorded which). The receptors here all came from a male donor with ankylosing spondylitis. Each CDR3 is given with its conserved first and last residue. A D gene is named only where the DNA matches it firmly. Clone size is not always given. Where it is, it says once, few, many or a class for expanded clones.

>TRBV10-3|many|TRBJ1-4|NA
CAISSGGEKLFF
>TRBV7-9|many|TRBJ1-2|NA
CASNLGTYGYTF
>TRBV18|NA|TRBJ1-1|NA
CASSPTPNTEAFF
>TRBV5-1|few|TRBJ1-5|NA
CASSESLGNQPQHF
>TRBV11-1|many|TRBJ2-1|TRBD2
CASSAPGLAGGLGPNEQFF
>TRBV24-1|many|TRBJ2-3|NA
CATSDLPFGGTDTQYF
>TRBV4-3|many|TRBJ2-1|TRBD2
CASSPVLAGGRVGSYNEQFF
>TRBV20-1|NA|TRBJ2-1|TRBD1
CSAREGTVSYNEQFF
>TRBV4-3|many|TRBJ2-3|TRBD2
CASSQVLAGVGAGTDTQYF
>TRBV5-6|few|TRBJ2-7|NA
CASSSGRVGEQYF
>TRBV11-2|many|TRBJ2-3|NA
CASVDHLVWDTQYF
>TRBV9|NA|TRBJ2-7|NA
CASSAHRDGRGGYEQYF
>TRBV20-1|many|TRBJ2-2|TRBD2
CSAIAGVGPGELFF
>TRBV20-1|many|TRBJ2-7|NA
CSARVRAGAGYEQYF
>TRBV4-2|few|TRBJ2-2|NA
CASSQSPTMIDPGELFF
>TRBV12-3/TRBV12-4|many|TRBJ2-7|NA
CASSPYFGDGQYF
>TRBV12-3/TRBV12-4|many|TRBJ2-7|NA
CASSSGHLEQYF
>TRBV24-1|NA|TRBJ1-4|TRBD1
CATSEATGTGGEKLFF
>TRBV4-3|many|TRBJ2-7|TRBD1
CASSQRTGTGVAYEQYF
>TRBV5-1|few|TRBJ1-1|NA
CASSLAVLNTEAFF
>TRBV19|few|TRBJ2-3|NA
CASSIGAGADTQYF
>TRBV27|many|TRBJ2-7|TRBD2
CASSLVAGVYEQYF
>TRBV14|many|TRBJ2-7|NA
CASSQGWNSRYEQYF
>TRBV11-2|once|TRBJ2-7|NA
CASSFLGIRGEQYF
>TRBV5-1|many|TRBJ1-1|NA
CASSLATSNTEAFF
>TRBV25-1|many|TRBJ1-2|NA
CASGRGRGYGYTF
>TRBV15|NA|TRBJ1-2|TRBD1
CATSGELGPGTGGRANYGYTF
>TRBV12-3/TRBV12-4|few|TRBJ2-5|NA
CASSFSRQRELQETQYF
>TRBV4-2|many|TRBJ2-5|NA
CASSQVPFRRGRETQYF
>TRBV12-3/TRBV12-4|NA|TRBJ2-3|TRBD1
CASTLSRDSLTWTDTQYF
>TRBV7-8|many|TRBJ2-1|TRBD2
CASSLGLAGVSKYNEQFF
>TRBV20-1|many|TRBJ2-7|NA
CSALTESREQYF
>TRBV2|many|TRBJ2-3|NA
CASQEWIKTDTQYF
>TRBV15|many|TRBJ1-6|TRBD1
CATSIGTGWNSPLHF
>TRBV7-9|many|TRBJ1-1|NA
CASSFFDTEAFF
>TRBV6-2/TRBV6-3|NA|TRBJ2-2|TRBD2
CASSYAGGSHTGELFF
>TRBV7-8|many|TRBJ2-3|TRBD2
CASSFSLIGTSLTDTQYF
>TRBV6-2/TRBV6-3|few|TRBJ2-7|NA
CASSYRSSLAFHEQYF
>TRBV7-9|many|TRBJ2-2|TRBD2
CASILAGGDRELFF
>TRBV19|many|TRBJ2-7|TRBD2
CASSLGLAGVAEQYF
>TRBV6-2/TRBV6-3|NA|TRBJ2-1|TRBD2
CASSLAGGRYNEQFF
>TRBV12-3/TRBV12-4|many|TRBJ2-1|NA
CASSPDTFYNEQFF
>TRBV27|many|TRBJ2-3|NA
CASSYPGADTQYF
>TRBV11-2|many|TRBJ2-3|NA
CASSFRDKYF
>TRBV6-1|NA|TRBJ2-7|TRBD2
CATRSGRYEQYF
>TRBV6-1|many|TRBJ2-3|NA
CASSQVGGDSGTDTQYF
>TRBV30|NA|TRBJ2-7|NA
CAWSVRERSYEQYF
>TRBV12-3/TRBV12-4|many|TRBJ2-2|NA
CASSFTESGELFF
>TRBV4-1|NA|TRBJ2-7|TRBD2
CASSLGGGRRPYEQYF
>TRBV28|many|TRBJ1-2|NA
CASSFRSFYGYTF
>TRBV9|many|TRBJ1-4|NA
CASSVGTSRANEKLFF
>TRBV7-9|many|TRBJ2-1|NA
CASSEDTRMQFF
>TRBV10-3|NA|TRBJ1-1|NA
CAISELGAGTEAFF
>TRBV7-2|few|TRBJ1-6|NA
CASSPRQDSYNSPLHF